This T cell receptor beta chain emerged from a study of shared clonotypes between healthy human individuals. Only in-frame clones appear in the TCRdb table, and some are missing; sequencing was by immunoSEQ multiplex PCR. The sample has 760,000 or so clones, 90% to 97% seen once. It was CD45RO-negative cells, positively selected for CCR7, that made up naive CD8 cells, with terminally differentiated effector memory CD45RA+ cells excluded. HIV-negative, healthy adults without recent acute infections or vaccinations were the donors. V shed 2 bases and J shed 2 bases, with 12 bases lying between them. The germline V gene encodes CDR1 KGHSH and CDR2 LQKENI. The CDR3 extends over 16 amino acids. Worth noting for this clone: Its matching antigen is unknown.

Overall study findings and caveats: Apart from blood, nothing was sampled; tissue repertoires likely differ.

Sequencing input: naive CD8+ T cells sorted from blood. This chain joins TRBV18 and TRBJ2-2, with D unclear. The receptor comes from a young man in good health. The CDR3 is CASSPMKTPNTGELFF. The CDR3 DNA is TGTGCCAGCTCACCAATGAAGACTCCTAACACCGGGGAGCTGTTTTTT.